The T cell receptor beta chain under discussion was sequenced for a study of blood T cells in healthy people across ages. Ranging in age from roughly 6 to 90, the donors were healthy Caucasian individuals from Russia. Study outcomes and limitations: Bulk PBMC profiling left naive and antigen-experienced comparisons inconclusive. There was no known CMV status for donors, so expanded clonotype changes were possibly confounded.

V lost 1 base to trimming and J lost 6 bases; unmatched junction nucleotides: 9. The CDR3 is 15 amino acids. Germline V lookup: CDR1 SQVTM, CDR2 ANQGSEA. This clonotype showed up just a few times. Its antigen remains unidentified. The second PCR ran about 6 to 11 cycles with a sample-barcoded 5' primer and J-beta primers. At least 2.5 million CDR3-containing paired-end reads were obtained per sample. Using its own MiXCR run on the 5' RACE reads, TCRdb lists one record per CDR3 protein. This repertoire shows approximately 1,100,000 distinct CDR3 sequences, 40% to 50% found once; its top ten account for approximately 17%.

The receptor was isolated from a woman aged 60 to 75 in good health. The chain joins TRBV29-1 to TRBJ2-7; 10 nucleotides agree with TRBD2. The source material was blood. The CDR3 here is CSVEGRLAGKSEQYF. CDR3 DNA sequence: TGCAGCGTTGAAGGCAGACTAGCGGGTAAAAGCGAGCAGTACTTC.